Sequencing of this TCR beta chain was carried out in a study of blood T cell repertoires in COVID-19. Study information: PBMCs, B-cell-depleted T cells, or T cells provided the cDNA or gDNA that made up the material.

Here immunoSEQ multiplex PCR was the method, and the copy in TCRdb shows in-frame clones only, minus some. The data contain hundreds of thousands of clones, roughly 88% of them seen just once; the ten biggest clones take up roughly 12%. Seattle researchers signed up patients amid active infection and tracked them longitudinally. Trimming removed 4 bases from V and 2 bases from J, with 6 bases in between. This CDR3 has 13 amino acids. Germline loops: CDR1 SNHLY, CDR2 FYNNEI. V and J are TRBV2 and TRBJ2-1; TRBD1 might be the D (5 bases). The specimen sequenced was peripheral blood. This TCR derives from a woman between 50 and 59 years old with COVID-19, enrolled during active disease. DNA for the CDR3: TGTGCCAGCAGTGTGGGGCCCTACAATGAGCAGTTCTTC. The encoded protein is CASSVGPYNEQFF.